This T cell receptor beta chain was identified in a study of human T cells and chemical hapten exposure. This clonotype was seen repeatedly, ten times or more. Antigen unknown. The sample's time point: pre-sensitization, week 0. Treatment in this sample: therapeutic diphenylcyclopropenone sensitization with weekly scalp DPC. This CDR3 is 15 amino acids long. V gave up 7 bases and J gave up 8 bases, with 23 bases separating them. Germline lookup yields CDR1 MNHEY and CDR2 SVGEGT. Whole-study findings and limits: With DPC sensitization, TCRs exceeding 1 in 1000 frequency showed no change. There was a positive correlation between PT1 expanded TCR counts and patch test score.

It was the library that attached unique molecular identifiers to individual cDNA molecules. TCRdb reprocessed the RACE reads with MiXCR, giving one entry per CDR3 protein. This table has 95,000 to 150,000 distinct CDR3 sequences, approximately 12% appearing once. The TCR originated in a woman between 18 and 29 years old with alopecia areata. Some clones in this sample may be carry-over from other donors' samples. V and J are TRBV6-2 or TRBV6-3 and TRBJ1-2; a possible D gene is TRBD1 (5 bases). Sequencing was performed on whole blood, taken in connection with sensitization to the hapten diphenylcyclopropenone (DPC). DNA of the CDR3: TGTGCCAGCACCTCCGATGACAGTTCTTATCGGGGCTACACCTTC. Protein: CASTSDDSSYRGYTF.